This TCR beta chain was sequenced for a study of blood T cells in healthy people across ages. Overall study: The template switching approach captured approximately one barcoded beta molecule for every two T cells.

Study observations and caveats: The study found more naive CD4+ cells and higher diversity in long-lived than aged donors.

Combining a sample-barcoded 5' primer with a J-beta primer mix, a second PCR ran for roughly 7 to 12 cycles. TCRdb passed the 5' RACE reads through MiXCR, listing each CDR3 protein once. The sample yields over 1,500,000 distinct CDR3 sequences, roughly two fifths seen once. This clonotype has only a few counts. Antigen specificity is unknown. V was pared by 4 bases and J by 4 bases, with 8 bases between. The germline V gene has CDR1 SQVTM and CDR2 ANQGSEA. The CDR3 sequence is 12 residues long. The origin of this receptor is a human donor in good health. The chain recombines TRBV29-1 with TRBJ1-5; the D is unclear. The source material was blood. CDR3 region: CSVVWGNQPQHF. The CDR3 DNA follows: TGCAGCGTTGTATGGGGTAATCAGCCCCAGCATTTT.